These 10 T cell receptor beta chains were sequenced from one sample in a study of cytomegalovirus exposure and HLA in healthy donors. A multiplex PCR was run with 60 Vbeta primers and 13 Jbeta primers. Here immunoSEQ multiplex PCR was the method, and the copy in TCRdb shows in-frame clones only, minus some. The sample has around 200,000 clones, just under 85% seen once; the top ten hold approximately 0.5%. Material: PBMCs. Every receptor here comes from a woman aged 40 to 50 in good health and CMV-seronegative.

The chain joins TRBV4-1 to TRBJ1-1; the match to TRBD1 covers 9 bases. This CDR3 contains 18 residues. V was pared by 0 bases and J by 4 bases, with 12 bases of the junction left unmatched. CDR1 is MGHRA and CDR2 is YSYEKL in the germline V gene. The CDR3 nucleotides are TGCGCCAGCAGCCAAGAGTTGGACAGGGGATATCGGGGCACTGAAGCTTTCTTT. Translation gives CASSQELDRGYRGTEAFF.

The chain joins TRBV10-1 to TRBJ2-3; TRBD1 is a possible D gene (5 bases). Trimming took 3 bases from V and 6 from J, leaving 19 bases between them. In germline, CDR1 is WNHNN, CDR2 SYGVQD (reference sequence). The CDR3 is 16 residues long. The CDR3 nucleotides read TGCGCCAGCAGTGATAACAGGATATCTTATTGGGATACGCAGTATTTT. Protein: CASSDNRISYWDTQYF.

The rearrangement links TRBV15 to TRBJ1-5; maybe TRBD1 (6 bases). The CDR3 extends over 16 amino acids. V was trimmed by 1 base and J by 2 bases, leaving 12 bases between them. The germline V gene has CDR1 LNHNV and CDR2 YYDKDF (reference sequence). CDR3 loop: CATSRAWAGGNQPQHF. The DNA of the CDR3 is TGTGCCACCAGCAGAGCCTGGGCAGGGGGCAATCAGCCCCAGCATTTT.

The chain uses TRBV19 and TRBJ1-5; D is unresolved. Germline CDR1 and CDR2: LNHDA and SQIVND (reference sequence). This CDR3 spans 14 amino acids. V was cut by 7 bases and J by 4 bases, with 14 bases left in between. The CDR3 sequence: CASKGRAGNQPQHF. DNA for the CDR3: TGTGCCAGTAAGGGCCGAGCGGGTAATCAGCCCCAGCATTTT.

This chain links TRBV28 with TRBJ1-6; D may be TRBD1 (5 bases). Deletions cut 2 bases from V and 8 bases from J, with 10 bases between. The CDR3 spans 14 residues. Germline CDR1 and CDR2: MDHEN and SYDVKM. The CDR3 region is CASSLRGIYSPLHF. Written as DNA, the CDR3 is TGTGCCAGCAGTTTACGGGGGATCTATTCACCCCTCCACTTT. Together with reference TRBV28 and TRBJ1-6, the CDR3 gives the full variable domain: DVKVTQSSRYLVKRTGEKVFLECVQDMDHENMFWYRQDPGLGLRLIYFSYDVKMKEKGDIPEGYSVSREKKERFSLILESASTNQTSMYLCASSLRGIYSPLHFGNGTRLTVT.

The chain employs TRBV29-1 and TRBJ1-1; TRBD1 aligns across 9 bases. CDR3 length equals 14 residues. Germline V CDR1 and CDR2: SQVTM, ANQGSEA. The junction had 7 bases not matched to a gene; V was cut back by 8 bases and J by 0 bases. CDR3 loop: CSIQGAGMNTEAFF. CDR3 in DNA: TGCAGCATACAGGGGGCTGGGATGAACACTGAAGCTTTCTTT.

The chain joins TRBV7-9 to TRBJ1-1; 8 bases match TRBD1. Germline CDR1 reads SEHNR; CDR2 reads FQNEAQ (reference sequence). Trimming cost V 1 base and J 3 bases; bases outside gene matches: 7. This CDR3 region has 16 residues. The CDR3 nucleotides read TGTGCCAGCAGCTTAGTGCCAGGGGGCGCCGACACTGAAGCTTTCTTT. The encoded protein is CASSLVPGGADTEAFF. The full variable domain, completed using reference TRBV7-9 and TRBJ1-1, is DTGVSQNPRHKITKRGQNVTFRCDPISEHNRLYWYRQTLGQGPEFLTYFQNEAQLEKSRLLSDRFSAERPKGSFSTLEIQRTEQGDSAMYLCASSLVPGGADTEAFFGQGTRLTVV.

The V gene is TRBV5-1, the J gene TRBJ1-1, with 7 bases aligning to TRBD1. The CDR3 consists of 21 residues. J lost 1 base, V lost 4 bases, and 25 bases had no gene match. Germline values: CDR1 SGHRS, CDR2 YFSETQ. CDR3 nucleotide sequence: TGCGCCAGCAGCACAGGGTTACGGGACAGCCACTTATCGGAAAAGAACACTGAAGCTTTCTTT. This sequence encodes CASSTGLRDSHLSEKNTEAFF.

V and J are TRBV25-1 and TRBJ1-6; the match to TRBD1 covers 7 bases. Germline lookup yields CDR1 MGHDK and CDR2 SYGVNS. The CDR3 extends over 15 amino acids. V was clipped by 3 bases and J by 9 bases; unmatched bases: 8. The CDR3 loop is CASSDFRGEGSPLHF. The CDR3 nucleotides are TGTGCCAGCAGTGATTTCAGGGGGGAAGGTTCACCCCTCCACTTT. Using reference TRBV25-1 and TRBJ1-6 for the parts outside the CDR3, the full variable domain is EADIYQTPRYLVIGTGKKITLECSQTMGHDKMYWYQQDPGMELHLIHYSYGVNSTEKGDLSSESTVSRIRTEHFPLTLESARPSHTSQYLCASSDFRGEGSPLHFGNGTRLTVT.

This sequence joins TRBV2 and TRBJ1-4; the D is unclear. V was cut by 4 bases and J by 6 bases, with 3 bases left in between. CDR3 size: 11 residues. The germline V gene encodes CDR1 SNHLY and CDR2 FYNNEI. DNA for the CDR3: TGTGCCAGCAGTGTATATGAAAAACTGTTTTTT. Protein: CASSVYEKLFF.